This T cell receptor beta chain emerged from a study of blood T cell repertoires in COVID-19. Cohorts were assigned according to the clinical history that participants reported. Donors in Cohort 3 counted as recovered after two negative PCRs, clearance, or symptom resolution. Repertoires were generated with immunoSEQ multiplex PCR, while TCRdb's copy carries only in-frame clones and drops some. The repertoire holds about 330,000 clones, with approximately 89% as singletons. This clone was counted a few times. Germline assignment: CDR1 KGHSH and CDR2 LQKENI. The CDR3 consists of 16 residues. The ends were cut back, 3 bases at V and 5 bases at J, with 14 bases in the middle.

This receptor was taken from a man aged 25-40 years who had recovered from COVID-19. The specimen was PBMCs or T cells enriched from blood (not recorded which). The V call is TRBV18, the J call TRBJ1-6; maybe TRBD1 (5 bases). CDR3 residues: CASSPSSQDDNSPLHF. CDR3 in DNA: TGTGCCAGCTCACCGTCTTCACAGGACGATAATTCACCCCTCCACTTT.